This is a list of T cell receptor beta chains from one sample in a study of OX40 agonist ivuxolimab in advanced cancers. Clones were read by immunoSEQ multiplex PCR, and TCRdb kept only the in-frame ones, dropping some. Of 68,000 or so clones in the sample, approximately 81% are singletons; the top ten hold 2.1%. The specimen comprised CD4+ or CD8+ T cells sorted from blood, sampled in a trial of the OX40 agonist ivuxolimab. The receptors were gathered from an adult with an advanced solid tumor such as melanoma, head and neck, liver or kidney cancer. The CDR3 runs from the conserved cysteine through the conserved F or W. D genes are given only for firm matches. Size tells how often a clone was seen (once, few, many) or the class of an expanded clone, and some rows leave it out.

j_gene	abundance	d_gene	v_gene	CDR3nt	CDR3aa
TRBJ1-2	NA	NA	TRBV5-6	TGTGCCAGCAGTCTCTGGGGGCTGAGGACAGCTGGTGGCTACACCTTC	CASSLWGLRTAGGYTF
TRBJ2-1	NA	NA	TRBV27	TGTGCCAGCAGTTTGAGGACAGCCTACAATGAGCAGTTCTTC	CASSLRTAYNEQFF
TRBJ1-1	once	NA	TRBV6-6	TGTGCCAGCAGCCGACGGTCAACAGGGTTCGGGACTGAAGCTTTCTTT	CASSRRSTGFGTEAFF
TRBJ2-2	NA	TRBD1	TRBV5-6	TGTGCCAGCAGCCCGGACAGGGCCATGCTAACCGGGGAGCTGTTTTTT	CASSPDRAMLTGELFF
TRBJ2-5	once	NA	TRBV15	TGTGCCACCAGCGTGTCCGGGACACACCAAGAGACCCAGTACTTC	CATSVSGTHQETQYF
TRBJ2-5	NA	TRBD2	TRBV5-4	TGTGCCAGCAGCCCAAGGACTAGCGGGGGGCCAGGGGAGACCCAGTACTTC	CASSPRTSGGPGETQYF
TRBJ1-1	NA	TRBD1	TRBV18	TGTGCCAGCTCACCCGACGGACAGGGCGAAGCTTTCTTT	CASSPDGQGEAFF
TRBJ1-2	NA	TRBD1	TRBV28	TGTGCCAGCAGGGGACAGGGACGGACTCAGAGTGGCTACACCTTC	CASRGQGRTQSGYTF
TRBJ1-5	NA	NA	TRBV5-8	TGTGCCAGCAGCTTGTCACAGGGAATTAGGAATCAGCCCCAGCATTTT	CASSLSQGIRNQPQHF
TRBJ2-4	NA	NA	TRBV28	TGTGCCAGCAGTCCTCCGGTGGGCAGGCTTATTCAGTACTTC	CASSPPVGRLIQYF
TRBJ1-1	NA	NA	TRBV25-1	TGTGCCAGCAGTTTTAACACTGAAGCTTTCTTT	CASSFNTEAFF
TRBJ2-3	NA	NA	TRBV18	TGTGCCAGCTCACCAATCCAGAAAAGCACAGATACGCAGTATTTT	CASSPIQKSTDTQYF
TRBJ2-5	NA	NA	TRBV7-3	TGTGCCAGCAGCTTAACAGGACAGAAGGAGACCCAGTACTTC	CASSLTGQKETQYF
TRBJ1-6	NA	TRBD1	TRBV4-1	TGCGCCAGCAGCCCGAGGGACAGTCAAAATTCACCCCTCCACTTT	CASSPRDSQNSPLHF
TRBJ2-3	few	NA	TRBV5-4	TGTGCCAGCAGCTTTACCGGGTCGGATACGCAGTATTTT	CASSFTGSDTQYF
TRBJ2-3	NA	NA	TRBV19	TGTGCCAGTAGTATACAGGGAGGCACAGATACGCAGTATTTT	CASSIQGGTDTQYF
TRBJ2-2	NA	NA	TRBV30	TGTGCCTGGTCTGACAGCGGGTACACCGGGGAGCTGTTTTTT	CAWSDSGYTGELFF
TRBJ2-1	NA	NA	TRBV15	TGTGCCACCAGCAGAGATTCCGGGGCTTACAATGAGCAGTTCTTC	CATSRDSGAYNEQFF
TRBJ2-7	NA	TRBD1	TRBV10-3	TGTGCCATCAGTCAGGACGGACAGGGCTACGAGCAGTACTTC	CAISQDGQGYEQYF
TRBJ2-7	NA	TRBD1	TRBV10-1	TGCGCCAGCAGTGGGGACCCCGGACAGGGACGTTCCTACGAGCAGTACTTC	CASSGDPGQGRSYEQYF
TRBJ1-3	NA	NA	TRBV28	TGTGCCAGCAGTTTCGGGGGGCAGCGAGTTTCGGGAAACACCATATATTTT	CASSFGGQRVSGNTIYF
TRBJ2-7	NA	TRBD2	TRBV5-4	TGTGCCAGCAGCTCCTTGGCGGGAGTGTCCTACGAGCAGTACTTC	CASSSLAGVSYEQYF
TRBJ2-3	once	NA	TRBV18	TGTGCCAGCTCACCTCCGGACAGAGAAACAGATACGCAGTATTTT	CASSPPDRETDTQYF
TRBJ2-2	NA	NA	TRBV11-1	TGTGCCAGCAGTGGGGGCGGGGAGCTGTTTTTT	CASSGGGELFF
TRBJ2-3	NA	TRBD2	TRBV6-5	TGTGCCAGCAGTTACTCTAGCGGGGACCCCACAGATACGCAGTATTTT	CASSYSSGDPTDTQYF
TRBJ2-1	NA	TRBD2	TRBV30	TGTGCCTGGAGGAAGAGTAGCGGGGGGCCCTATGGGTTCTTC	CAWRKSSGGPYGFF
TRBJ1-6	NA	TRBD1	TRBV7-9	TGTGCCAGCAGGTTGAACAGGGGTGGGATAAATTCACCCCTCCACTTT	CASRLNRGGINSPLHF
TRBJ1-1	NA	NA	TRBV18	TGTGCCAGCTCACCCACAAGGAACACTGAAGCTTTCTTT	CASSPTRNTEAFF
TRBJ1-4	NA	TRBD1	TRBV7-3	TGTGCCAGCAGCCCTGCGCGACAGGGGGCAGTATGGGAAAAACTGTTTTTT	CASSPARQGAVWEKLFF
TRBJ2-2	NA	NA	TRBV9	TGTGCCAGCAGCGTAGCTAGGGTGGGGGACGGGGAGCTGTTTTTT	CASSVARVGDGELFF
TRBJ2-7	NA	NA	TRBV29-1	TGCAGCGTCGGGGGGACACCCTACGAGCAGTACTTC	CSVGGTPYEQYF
TRBJ2-2	once	NA	TRBV2	TGTGCCAGCAGAAACGGACCGAACACCGGGGAGCTGTTTTTT	CASRNGPNTGELFF